This TCR beta chain was observed in a study of T cells in Graves' hyperthyroidism and ophthalmopathy (dated by TCRdb to the late 2010s). Broadly, across the study: Peripheral blood was collected at initial diagnosis, before any treatment. Prospective prediction of ophthalmopathy was tested in an independent validation cohort consisting of 18 to 20 hyperthyroidism patients and around 16 patients who later progressed to ophthalmopathy. The approximately 90 discovery patients were divided at random into training and test sets in a 7:3 ratio. After blood sampling, hyperthyroidism patients were treated with methimazole at a starting dose of 30 mg daily, and ophthalmopathy patients were treated with high-dose intravenous methylprednisolone. A discovery cohort of fewer than 110 patients, roughly 40 with Graves' ophthalmopathy and about 58 with stable Graves' hyperthyroidism, was used to find distinguishing TCR V-J signatures. According to the paper, TCR Vbeta CDR3 sequencing was carried out on approximately 140 peripheral blood samples, which came from under 50 ophthalmopathy, 75 to 80 hyperthyroidism and roughly 17 progressor patients. Thyroid tissue and blood T-cell repertoires from several Graves' hyperthyroidism patients were also compared in the study. What the authors observed across the whole study: In validation, progression to ophthalmopathy was predicted by the model with around 70% sensitivity and 72% to 80% specificity, a median of approximately 6.5 months before onset. Most expanded thyroid clonotypes (frequency above 0.001) were also detected in blood, suggesting blood repertoires may reflect thyroid immune responses. No statistical method was used to fix the sample size in advance, and group allocation was not hidden from the investigators. In cross-validation, a model built on a 13 V-J signature told ophthalmopathy apart from stable hyperthyroidism with 85% to 90% sensitivity and approximately 81% specificity, and in testing the same model reached 80%/75%.

Amplification of TCR beta CDR3 regions was carried out from RNA transcripts. A first-round RT-PCR of the TCR CDR3 used the HTBI primer set with the Qiagen OneStep RT-PCR kit. A second multiplex PCR round built the libraries, followed by size selection and purification. Sequencing of the libraries was done on an Illumina HiSeq2000 using paired-end 100 bp reads. The published analysis was carried out like this. SOAPnuke was used to process the raw data, removing reads that contained adapters or uncalled bases, had a mean Phred below 15, or lacked an exact match to the constant primer or identifier. High-quality paired reads were merged using COPE v1.2.5, and each unique nucleotide sequence was defined as a clonotype. MiTCR v1.1 was used to align the clonotypes against IMGT TRBV, TRBD and TRBJ reference segments. The analysis included only V-J combinations with a frequency above 0.0001, which together covered more than 98% of the repertoires. The TCS score was defined as F50 (clonal expansion) divided by E x V (chaos), with BLOSUM62-based TCRdist calculated between CDR3 peptides within each V-J. Welch's t-statistics and random forest reduced roughly 530 V-J features to 13, which were used in a naive Bayes classifier (R e1071). In TCRdb, the public reads were trimmed at Q25 with fastp and aligned with MiXCR, with productive beta chains retained. Merged by CDR3 protein, the rows form single entries marked with the most common genes and DNA. These V and J calls originate from TCRdb's pipeline instead of the authors' own analysis. For this sample there are 250,000 to 300,000 distinct CDR3 sequences; roughly 19% appear just once. Together, the top ten hold under 45% of the sample.

In the ophthalmopathy patients, disease was moderately to severely active, with a Clinical Activity Score of 3 or more, a NOSPECS grade of 4 or more, and a duration of less than 3 months. Any patient with an uncontrolled infection, another autoimmune disease, pregnancy or lactation was excluded. Diagnoses were established on the basis of clinical symptoms, serum thyroxine and TRAb, thyroid ultrasound, and orbital computed tomography. PBMCs were separated from approximately 10 ml of fresh peripheral blood using Ficoll-Paque density gradient centrifugation. Total RNA was extracted using Trizol reagent, and RNA quality was assessed on an Agilent 2100 Bioanalyzer. A note on this clonotype: Its recognized antigen is unknown. Base qualities are not provided; no much larger clone lies one nucleotide away.

Including cysteine and phenylalanine, the CDR3 has 11 amino acids. The only DNA kept is the CDR3, 33 bases in frame from the first base. V is shortened by 5 bases, J by 4 bases, and the region joining them spans 6 bases. CDR1 is given as SGHNT and CDR2 as YYREEE, both from the germline V gene (reference sequence). The clonotype comes from a middle-aged man with Graves' ophthalmopathy. This sequence uses TRBV5-4 and TRBJ2-5; the D gene assignment is ambiguous. The material sequenced was blood. CDR3 protein: CASRSAETQYF. The DNA sequence is given as TGTGCCAGCAGATCCGCAGAGACCCAGTACTTC.